This T cell receptor (beta chain) was recorded in a study of cytomegalovirus exposure and HLA in healthy donors. General study findings and limits: CMV serostatus was the only immune exposure information that was available. Later work associated roughly 15,000 TCR beta sequences with HLA alleles at 0.05 false discovery rate. Researchers reported in a later analysis that common viral pathogens appeared linked to several top clusters. Presence/absence analyses rested on an assumption that sequencing depth was roughly uniform across donors.

PCR primers comprised 60 Vbeta and 13 Jbeta primers. TCRdb's copy holds only in-frame clones and misses some; the assay was immunoSEQ multiplex PCR. The sample comprises about 140,000 clones, 77% of which are singletons, and around 1.3% rests with the top ten. This CDR3 has 15 amino acids. CDR1 is SGHTS and CDR2 is YDEGEE in the germline V gene. Trimming removed 3 bases from V and 7 bases from J; junction bases left unmatched: 8. This clone has just a few counts. Its specificity is unknown. The TCR originated in a woman in her thirties or forties in good health and CMV-seronegative. J is TRBJ1-4 and V is TRBV5-8; 8 nucleotides line up with TRBD1. The specimen sequenced was PBMCs. Here the CDR3 reads CASSSGTGLREKLFF. The CDR3 nucleotides are TGTGCCAGCAGCTCTGGGACAGGTCTACGTGAAAAACTGTTTTTT.